The 30 T cell receptor beta chains presented below share a single source sample, sequenced in a study of T cell responses to AZD1222 COVID-19 vaccine. The repertoire was sequenced with immunoSEQ multiplex PCR; TCRdb's copy has only in-frame clones and lacks some. Among 150,000 or so clones listed, around nine tenths were seen once. This specimen was peripheral blood, taken on day 0 of MenACWY control vaccination. The receptors derive from an adult in good health.

V is TRBV5-1 and J is TRBJ2-5; D is undetermined. Germline CDR1 SGHRS, CDR2 YFSETQ. The germline V and J ends were trimmed by 1 base and 4 bases, with 8 bases remaining between them. The CDR3 has 13 residues. The CDR3 spells CASSLQTRETQYF. The CDR3 nucleotides are TGCGCCAGCAGCTTGCAGACCCGAGAGACCCAGTACTTC.

The chain joins TRBV18 to TRBJ2-7; TRBD2 matches at 7 bases. Unmatched junction bases numbered 10, after V lost 2 bases and J lost 0 bases. Looked up from germline, CDR1 is KGHSH and CDR2 is LQKENI. The CDR3 length is 17 residues. The CDR3 loop reads CASSPLMLRGSSYEQYF. The DNA of the CDR3 is TGTGCCAGCTCACCATTAATGCTCCGCGGGAGCTCCTACGAGCAGTACTTC.

This clone occurred a few times. The rearrangement uses TRBV6-5 and TRBJ2-7; a weak D match, TRBD2 (6 bases). There are 13 residues in the CDR3. CDR1 is MNHEY and CDR2 is SVGAGI in the germline V gene. The V end was cut by 7 bases, the J end by 6 bases, with 16 bases between. The CDR3 here is CASNVAEGLEQYF. As DNA, the CDR3 is TGTGCCAGCAACGTAGCGGAGGGGCTCGAGCAGTACTTC.

The J gene is TRBJ2-7, the V gene TRBV7-2, with a weak D call TRBD1 (5 bases). This CDR3 contains 13 residues. The germline CDR1 and CDR2 sequences are SGHTA and FQGNSA. V shed 4 bases and J shed 3 bases, with 10 bases lying between them. CDR3 protein: CASSSRAFYEQYF. CDR3 nucleotides: TGTGCCAGCAGCTCCAGGGCATTCTACGAGCAGTACTTC. The full variable domain, with the rest looked up from reference TRBV7-2 and TRBJ2-7, is GAGVSQSPSNKVTEKGKDVELRCDPISGHTALYWYRQSLGQGLEFLIYFQGNSAPDKSGLPSDRFSAERTGGSVSTLTIQRTQQEDSAVYLCASSSRAFYEQYFGPGTRLTVT.

This chain uses TRBV9 with TRBJ1-2, with D uncertain. The CDR3 sequence is 12 residues long. V lost 1 base to trimming and J lost 4 bases, with 5 bases between them. CDR1 and CDR2 from the germline V gene are SGDLS and YYNGEE. In nucleotides, the CDR3 is TGTGCCAGCAGCGTACCCGGCTATGGCTACACCTTC. Translation: CASSVPGYGYTF.

V is TRBV27 and J is TRBJ2-7; 9 bases line up with TRBD1. Germline CDR1 is MNHEY and CDR2 is SMNVEV (reference sequence). This CDR3 is 16 amino acids long. Trimming at V came to 3 bases and at J to 4 bases, leaving 10 bases not matched to a gene. CDR3 sequence reads: CASSFKQGAIGYEQYF. The CDR3 DNA reads as TGTGCCAGCAGTTTCAAACAGGGGGCAATAGGTTACGAGCAGTACTTC.

V gene TRBV11-1 combines with J gene TRBJ1-2; 7 bases agree with TRBD1. Germline V gene data show CDR1 as SGHAT and CDR2 as FQDESV (reference sequence). J lost 3 bases, V lost 5 bases, and 6 bases had no gene match. This CDR3 region has 14 residues. The CDR3 nucleotides are TGTGCCAGCAGCGCCTTTCAGGGGGACTATGGCTACACCTTC. Translating it yields CASSAFQGDYGYTF.

CDR3 amino acids: CASSRQFYNEQFF. The CDR3 nucleotides read TGTGCCAGCAGCCGACAGTTTTACAATGAGCAGTTCTTC. This chain uses TRBV14 with TRBJ2-1; possible D gene TRBD1, 5 bases. CDR3 length equals 13 residues. Germline CDR1 and CDR2: SGHDN and FVKESK. The V and J ends lost 4 bases and 4 bases respectively, with 8 bases between them.

This chain joins TRBV15 and TRBJ2-1; D is undetermined. This CDR3 comprises 15 residues. CDR1 LNHNV and CDR2 YYDKDF come from the germline V gene (reference sequence). V lost 4 bases to trimming and J lost 0 bases, with 10 bases between them. CDR3 DNA sequence: TGTGCCACCAGCAATATAAGGGACTCCTACAATGAGCAGTTCTTC. Translation: CATSNIRDSYNEQFF.

The V and J genes are TRBV5-5 and TRBJ2-7, with D unclear. Germline V gene sequence: CDR1 SGHKS, CDR2 YYEKEE (reference sequence). The CDR3 covers 13 residues. The germline V and J ends were trimmed by 4 bases and 8 bases, with 16 bases remaining between them. This CDR3 is CASSPDTTTKQYF. CDR3 nucleotide sequence: TGTGCCAGCAGCCCCGACACTACTACGAAGCAGTACTTC.

The V gene is TRBV11-2, the J gene TRBJ2-7, with 10 bases that match TRBD2. V shed 5 bases and J 6 bases; nucleotides not matched to a gene: 10. The CDR3 extends over 15 amino acids. CDR1 is SGHAT and CDR2 is FQNNGV in the germline V gene. The CDR3 DNA sequence: TGTGCCAGCAGCCGGGGCCTAGCGGGAGCTTCCGAGCAGTACTTC. Its translation is CASSRGLAGASEQYF.

With respect to this clone: At one end the junction does not follow the germline gene, possibly because of a read error. The chain employs TRBV27 and TRBJ1-2; TRBD1 matches 7 bases. The CDR3 consists of 13 residues. CDR1 and CDR2 (germline): MNHEY, SMNVEV (reference sequence). This CDR3 is CASSLSTDRQLCF. Written as DNA, the CDR3 is TGTGCCAGCAGTTTATCTACGGACAGGCAACTATGCTTC.

The chain couples TRBV5-5 to TRBJ2-2, with TRBD1 matching over 7 bases. CDR3 length equals 16 residues. Germline lookup yields CDR1 SGHKS and CDR2 YYEKEE (reference sequence). J lost 0 bases, V lost 2 bases, and 4 bases had no gene match. For the CDR3, the DNA is TGTGCCAGCAGCTTCCGGACAGGAACGAACACCGGGGAGCTGTTTTTT. Its translation is CASSFRTGTNTGELFF.

The rearrangement uses TRBV7-2 and TRBJ1-4; 9 bases are a match to TRBD1. CDR3 size: 16 residues. Germline-derived CDR1 and CDR2 are SGHTA and FQGNSA. The V segment lost 0 bases and the J segment 7 bases; nucleotides outside the gene matches: 6. The CDR3 nucleotides read TGTGCCAGCAGCTTAGCGCAGACAGGGGGTTTTGAAAAACTGTTTTTT. Translated: CASSLAQTGGFEKLFF.

The rearrangement joins TRBV12-3 or TRBV12-4 to TRBJ1-5; maybe TRBD1 (6 bases). There are 13 residues in the CDR3. V lost 5 bases to trimming and J lost 8 bases, with 13 bases between them. DNA for the CDR3: TGTGCCAGCAGTGCCAGGGGTACTGAGCCCCAGCATTTT. Its translation is CASSARGTEPQHF.

The gene calls are TRBV20-1 and TRBJ1-3; weak D call: TRBD1 (6 bases). This CDR3 is built from 13 residues. Trimming removed 3 bases at V and 7 bases at J, with 13 bases between. CDR1 and CDR2 from the germline V gene are DFQATT and SNEGSKA (reference sequence). CDR3: CSASGGSRNTIYF. CDR3 coding DNA: TGCAGTGCTAGTGGGGGCAGCCGGAACACCATATATTTT.

In this sample, this clone turned up once. This chain joins TRBV14 and TRBJ1-3; TRBD1 might be the D (6 bases). There are 15 residues in the CDR3. Germline V gene data show CDR1 as SGHDN and CDR2 as FVKESK. Between the trimmed V and J ends, which lost 1 base and 4 bases, there was a span of 11 bases. The CDR3 sequence is CASSQGRGDGNTIYF. The CDR3 DNA reads as TGTGCCAGCAGCCAAGGCAGGGGCGACGGAAACACCATATATTTT.

The chain couples TRBV28 to TRBJ1-2, with 9 nucleotides matching TRBD1. The CDR3 extends over 15 amino acids. The J segment lost 4 bases and the V segment lost 8 bases, leaving 11 bases of the junction unmatched. CDR1 is MDHEN and CDR2 is SYDVKM in the germline V gene. CDR3 region: CASRDPGTGSYGYTF. The CDR3 DNA is TGTGCCAGCCGGGATCCCGGGACAGGGTCCTATGGCTACACCTTC.

The chain has TRBV7-2 and TRBJ1-2, with D possibly being TRBD1 (5 bases). The germline V gene encodes CDR1 SGHTA and CDR2 FQGNSA. Trimming pared 5 bases from V and 2 bases from J, leaving 9 bases between. This CDR3 comprises 13 residues. This CDR3 reads CASSRQRNYGYTF. CDR3 in DNA: TGTGCCAGCAGCCGACAGAGAAACTATGGCTACACCTTC.

V and J are TRBV6-5 and TRBJ1-2; D uncertain. Trimming shortened V by 6 bases and J by 8 bases, and 16 bases separated the two germline ends. The CDR3 consists of 13 residues. Germline loops: CDR1 MNHEY, CDR2 SVGAGI. Written as DNA, the CDR3 is TGTGCCAGCAGCCCCGAGGTCCGTTGGGGCTACACCTTC. Protein product: CASSPEVRWGYTF.

The rearrangement joins TRBV6-5 to TRBJ1-5; no reliable D call. The germline V gene encodes CDR1 MNHEY and CDR2 SVGAGI. V gave up 5 bases and J gave up 7 bases, with 12 bases separating them. The CDR3 totals 13 residues. CDR3 amino acids: CASSNLFGQPQHF. CDR3 nucleotides: TGTGCCAGCAGTAATTTATTCGGACAGCCCCAGCATTTT.

This clone was seen a few times. The chain links TRBV21-1 to TRBJ2-2; the DNA was not compared with TRBD2, the D call given in the table. TRBV21-1 is designated a pseudogene. This CDR3 is 17 amino acids long. The CDR3 DNA follows: TGTGCCAGCAGCAAAGCGGTGGCTAGCGGGGGCCCCGGGGAGCTGTTTTTT. Its translation is CASSKAVASGGPGELFF.

V and J are TRBV5-4 and TRBJ2-7; 7 bases fit TRBD2. The junction had 3 bases not matched to a gene; V was cut back by 0 bases and J by 0 bases. The CDR3 totals 15 residues. Germline CDR1 and CDR2: SGHNT and YYREEE (reference sequence). Here the CDR3 reads CASSLVGGDSYEQYF. CDR3 in DNA: TGTGCCAGCAGCTTGGTGGGGGGGGACTCCTACGAGCAGTACTTC. Using reference TRBV5-4 and TRBJ2-7 for the parts outside the CDR3, the full variable domain is ETGVTQSPTHLIKTRGQQVTLRCSSQSGHNTVSWYQQALGQGPQFIFQYYREEENGRGNFPPRFSGLQFPNYSSELNVNALELDDSALYLCASSLVGGDSYEQYFGPGTRLTVT.

The count of this clone is one. The rearrangement links TRBV27 to TRBJ1-6; D call uncertain. V lost 3 bases, J lost 3 bases, and 0 bases lay in between. In germline, CDR1 is MNHEY, CDR2 SMNVEV (reference sequence). This CDR3 has 12 amino acids. CDR3 sequence: CASSFYNSPLHF. The CDR3 DNA reads TGTGCCAGCAGTTTCTATAATTCACCCCTCCACTTT.

CDR3 nucleotide sequence: TGTGCCAGCAGCGATACAGGGGGCCTAGCCTACGAGCAGTACTTC. As protein: CASSDTGGLAYEQYF. The chain joins TRBV7-9 to TRBJ2-7; 9 bases match TRBD1. Germline loops: CDR1 SEHNR, CDR2 FQNEAQ (reference sequence). The V gene end was trimmed by 5 bases and the J gene end by 2 bases; junction bases not matched to a gene: 7. This CDR3 region has 15 residues.

The gene calls are TRBV30 and TRBJ1-5; the D is unclear. Germline V gene data show CDR1 as GTSNPN and CDR2 as SVGIG (reference sequence). The V and J ends lost 0 bases and 0 bases respectively, with 3 bases between them. The CDR3 covers 13 residues. Here the CDR3 reads CAWSVTSNQPQHF. For the CDR3, the DNA is TGTGCCTGGAGTGTAACTAGCAATCAGCCCCAGCATTTT.

The chain employs TRBV10-3 and TRBJ2-5; weak D call: TRBD2 (5 bases). V lost 8 bases to trimming and J lost 5 bases, with 12 bases between them. The germline V gene encodes CDR1 ENHRY and CDR2 SYGVKD. This CDR3 is 12 amino acids long. The CDR3 region is CAIGVPGETQYF. CDR3 coding DNA: TGTGCCATCGGGGTCCCGGGGGAGACCCAGTACTTC.

The V gene is TRBV4-1, the J gene TRBJ1-1; maybe TRBD1 (6 bases). V gave up 1 base and J gave up 3 bases, with 15 bases separating them. From germline, CDR1 is MGHRA and CDR2 YSYEKL. The CDR3 runs to 16 residues. CDR3 loop: CASSQGDGGEYTEAFF. CDR3 sequence (DNA): TGCGCCAGCAGCCAAGGAGATGGGGGCGAATACACTGAAGCTTTCTTT.

This clone was observed a few times. The V gene is TRBV27, the J gene TRBJ2-2, with D perhaps matching TRBD2 (5 bases). The germline V gene encodes CDR1 MNHEY and CDR2 SMNVEV (reference sequence). The CDR3 runs 14 residues. With 8 bases removed from V and 4 bases from J, the gap between germline ends came to 14 bases. The CDR3 spells CASSSGFSTGELFF. The CDR3 DNA is TGTGCCAGCTCCTCGGGGTTCTCCACCGGGGAGCTGTTTTTT.

This sequence joins TRBV27 and TRBJ1-3; D ambiguous. This CDR3 is 15 amino acids long. Germline V gene sequence: CDR1 MNHEY, CDR2 SMNVEV (reference sequence). The V end was cut by 4 bases, the J end by 4 bases, with 14 bases between. CDR3: CASSSAGYSGNTIYF. The CDR3 region has the DNA TGTGCCAGCAGTTCGGCGGGATACTCGGGAAACACCATATATTTT.